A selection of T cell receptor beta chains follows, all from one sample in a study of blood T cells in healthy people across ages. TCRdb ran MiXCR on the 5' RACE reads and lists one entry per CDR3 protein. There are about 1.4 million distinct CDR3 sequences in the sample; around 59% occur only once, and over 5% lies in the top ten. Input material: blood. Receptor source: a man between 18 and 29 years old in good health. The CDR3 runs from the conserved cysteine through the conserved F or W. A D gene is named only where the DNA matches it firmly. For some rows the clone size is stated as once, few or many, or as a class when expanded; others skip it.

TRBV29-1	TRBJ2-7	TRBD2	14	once	TGCAGCGTTAAACTAGCGGGAGGCTCCTACGAGCAGTACTTC	CSVKLAGGSYEQYF
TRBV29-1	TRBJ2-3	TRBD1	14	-	TGCAGCGTTTTCGGGAAGGGGGCTCAAGATACGCAGTATTTT	CSVFGKGAQDTQYF
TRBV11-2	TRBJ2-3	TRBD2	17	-	TGTGCCAGCAGTCCGGCCCGAGCGGGAGTTACGGCAGATACGCAGTATTTT	CASSPARAGVTADTQYF
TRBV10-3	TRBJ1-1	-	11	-	TGTGCCATCAGAGAAGGGCCTCGTGGTTTCTTT	CAIREGPRGFF
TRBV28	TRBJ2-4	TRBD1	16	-	TGTGCCAGCAGTTATTACAGGGGGTCGGCCAAAAACATTCAGTACTTC	CASSYYRGSAKNIQYF
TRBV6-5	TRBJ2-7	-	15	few	TGTGCCAGCAAGCTGGGGGGATACTGGACAAGCGAGCAGTACTTC	CASKLGGYWTSEQYF
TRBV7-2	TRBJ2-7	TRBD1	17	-	TGTGCCAGCAGCCTCCACTACCGGGACAGGGGTTCCTACGAGCAGTACTTC	CASSLHYRDRGSYEQYF
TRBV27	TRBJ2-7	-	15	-	TGCGCCAGCAGTTTATCGACGGGCAGGGTGTACGAGCAGTACTTC	CASSLSTGRVYEQYF
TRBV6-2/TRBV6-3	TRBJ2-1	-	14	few	TGTGCCAGCAGTTACCGCGCTATCTACAATGAGCAGTTCTTC	CASSYRAIYNEQFF
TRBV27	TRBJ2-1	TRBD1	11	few	TGTGCCACCCACCAGGGGGATGAGCAGTTCTTC	CATHQGDEQFF
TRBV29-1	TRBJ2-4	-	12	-	TGCAGCGTTCGCGAGGAGAAAAACATTCAGTACTTC	CSVREEKNIQYF
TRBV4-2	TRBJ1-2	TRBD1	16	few	TGTGCCAGCAGCCCTCCTGGGGGGACAGCTAACTATGGCTACACCTTC	CASSPPGGTANYGYTF
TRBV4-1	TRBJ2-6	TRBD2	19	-	TGCGCCAGCAGCCACGGACTAGCGGGAATCCTCTCTGGGGCCAACGTCCTGACTTTC	CASSHGLAGILSGANVLTF
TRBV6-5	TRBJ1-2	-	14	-	TGTGCCAGCCGATGGAAGGGCCAGTACTATGGCTACACCTTC	CASRWKGQYYGYTF
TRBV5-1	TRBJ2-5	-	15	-	TGCGCCAGCAGCTTGGAAGGGTCAGGAAGAGAGACCCAGTACTTC	CASSLEGSGRETQYF
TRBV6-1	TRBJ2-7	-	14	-	TGTGCCAGCAGCCACCGGGACGGCTCCTACGAGCTGTACTTC	CASSHRDGSYELYF
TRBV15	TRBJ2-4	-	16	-	TGTGCCACCAGCAACCCAGAGCCCGTGGGTAAAAACATTCAGTACTTC	CATSNPEPVGKNIQYF
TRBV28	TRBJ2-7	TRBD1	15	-	TGTGCCAGCAGTTCCTCCCGGGACAGCTATTACGAGCAGTACTTC	CASSSSRDSYYEQYF
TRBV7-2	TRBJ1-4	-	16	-	TGTGCCAGCAGCTTAATCGGCAGAACAATTAATGAAAAACTGTTTTTT	CASSLIGRTINEKLFF
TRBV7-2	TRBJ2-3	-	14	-	TGTGCCAGCAGCTTTTATCCTAGCACAGATACGCAGTATTTT	CASSFYPSTDTQYF
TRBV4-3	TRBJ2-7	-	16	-	TGCGCCAGCAGCCAAGTGGCGGACCCCAAGATCTACGAGCAGTACTTC	CASSQVADPKIYEQYF
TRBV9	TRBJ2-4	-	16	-	TGTGCCAGCAGCGGGGGGGCAGGGGAGGACAAAAACATTCAGTACTTC	CASSGGAGEDKNIQYF
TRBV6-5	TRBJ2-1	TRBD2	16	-	TGTGCCAGCAGTTACTCGGCGGGAGAGAGAGAAGAGACCCAGTTCTTC	CASSYSAGEREETQFF
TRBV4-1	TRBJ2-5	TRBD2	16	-	TGCGCCAGCAGCCAAGGACTAGCGTGGTCCCAAGAGACCCAGTACTTC	CASSQGLAWSQETQYF
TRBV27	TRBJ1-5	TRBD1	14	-	TGTGCCAGCAGTCCCCGGGGACAGAATCAGCCCCAGCATTTT	CASSPRGQNQPQHF